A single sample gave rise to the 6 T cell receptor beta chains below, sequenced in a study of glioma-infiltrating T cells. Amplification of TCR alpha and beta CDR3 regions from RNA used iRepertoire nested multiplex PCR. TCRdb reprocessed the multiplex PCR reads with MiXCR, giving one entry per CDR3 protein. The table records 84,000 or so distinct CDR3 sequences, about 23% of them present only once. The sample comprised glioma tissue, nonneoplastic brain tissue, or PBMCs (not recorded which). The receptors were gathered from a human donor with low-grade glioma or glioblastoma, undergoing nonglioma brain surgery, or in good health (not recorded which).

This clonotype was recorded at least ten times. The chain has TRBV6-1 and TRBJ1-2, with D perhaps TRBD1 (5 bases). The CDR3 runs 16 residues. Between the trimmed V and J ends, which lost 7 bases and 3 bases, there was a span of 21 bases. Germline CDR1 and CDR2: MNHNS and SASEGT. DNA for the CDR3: TGTGCCAGCACTCCAATACGAACTCGGGGCGACTATGGCTACACCTTC. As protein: CASTPIRTRGDYGYTF.

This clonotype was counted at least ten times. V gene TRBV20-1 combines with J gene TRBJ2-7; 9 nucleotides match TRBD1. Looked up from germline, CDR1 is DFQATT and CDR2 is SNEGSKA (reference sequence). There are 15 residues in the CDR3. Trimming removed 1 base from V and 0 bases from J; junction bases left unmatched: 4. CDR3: CSARVGTGLSYEQYF. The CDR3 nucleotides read TGCAGTGCTAGAGTGGGGACAGGGCTCTCCTACGAGCAGTACTTC.

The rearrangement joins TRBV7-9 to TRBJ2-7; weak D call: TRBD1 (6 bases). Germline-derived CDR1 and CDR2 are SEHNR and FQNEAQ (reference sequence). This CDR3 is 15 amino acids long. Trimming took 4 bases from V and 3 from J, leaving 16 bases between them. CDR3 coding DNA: TGTGCCAGCAGCTCTGTCAGCTACAGGGTCTACGAGCAGTACTTC. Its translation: CASSSVSYRVYEQYF.

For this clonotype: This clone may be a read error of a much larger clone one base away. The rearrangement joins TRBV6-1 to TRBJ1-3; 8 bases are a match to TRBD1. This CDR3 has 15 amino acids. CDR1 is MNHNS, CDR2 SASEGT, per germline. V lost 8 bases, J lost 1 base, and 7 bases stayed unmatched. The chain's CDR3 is CASALQGASGNTIYF. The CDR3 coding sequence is TGTGCCAGCGCCCTGCAGGGGGCTTCTGGAAACACCATATATTTT.

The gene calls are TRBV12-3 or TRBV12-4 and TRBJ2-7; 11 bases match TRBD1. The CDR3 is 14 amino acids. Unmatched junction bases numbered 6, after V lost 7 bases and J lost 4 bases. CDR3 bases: TGTGCCAGCAATCTAGGACAGGGGGCATACGAGCAGTACTTC. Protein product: CASNLGQGAYEQYF.

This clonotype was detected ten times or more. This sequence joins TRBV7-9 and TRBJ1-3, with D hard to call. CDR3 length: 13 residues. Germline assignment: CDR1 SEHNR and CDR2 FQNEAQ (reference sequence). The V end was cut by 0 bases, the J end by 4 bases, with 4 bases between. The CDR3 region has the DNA TGTGCCAGCAGCTTAGCAGGAGGAAACACCATATATTTT. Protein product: CASSLAGGNTIYF.